The 10 T cell receptor beta chains in this list originate from one sample, sequenced in a study of T cells in Graves' hyperthyroidism and ophthalmopathy. Regions amplified from RNA transcripts were the TCR beta CDR3 regions. Researchers ran a first-round RT-PCR on the TCR CDR3 using the HTBI primer set. Via MiXCR, TCRdb re-called the multiplex PCR reads, giving one row per CDR3 protein. The sample carries fewer than 750,000 distinct CDR3 sequences, roughly 15% recorded once. Input material: blood. These receptor sequences come from a woman in her forties with Graves' ophthalmopathy.

This clonotype was seen more than once but under ten times. This chain uses TRBV5-1 with TRBJ2-1, with D uncertain. Germline CDR1 reads SGHRS; CDR2 reads YFSETQ. This CDR3 has 18 residues. V lost 0 bases to trimming and J lost 2 bases, with 18 bases between them. The CDR3 bases are TGCGCCAGCAGCTTGGTGTCCGTCCGCCTCCCTGCCTACAATGAGCAGTTCTTC. Its translation: CASSLVSVRLPAYNEQFF.

This clonotype was recorded at least ten times. The chain uses TRBV24-1 and TRBJ2-2, with D possibly being TRBD1 (6 bases). V lost 10 bases and J 7 bases, leaving 12 bases between the germline ends. This CDR3 contains 12 residues. CDR1 is KGHDR and CDR2 is SFDVKD in the germline V gene. Here the CDR3 reads CATRLQGGELFF. CDR3 DNA sequence: TGTGCCACGAGACTACAGGGCGGGGAGCTGTTTTTT.

The chain recombines TRBV6-1 with TRBJ1-1; tentatively, D is TRBD1 (6 bases). Trimming left V 8 bases short and J 3 bases short, with 13 bases between. This CDR3 spans 13 amino acids. From germline, CDR1 is MNHNS and CDR2 SASEGT. The CDR3 reads CASGTQGHTEAFF. The CDR3 coding sequence is TGTGCCAGCGGGACGCAGGGGCACACTGAAGCTTTCTTT.

There are a few counts of this clonotype. The chain recombines TRBV20-1 with TRBJ2-7, with no clear D. The V end lost 0 bases, the J end lost 1 base, and 13 bases lay between the germline ends. The CDR3 totals 15 residues. Germline values: CDR1 DFQATT, CDR2 SNEGSKA (reference sequence). Here the CDR3 DNA reads TGCAGTGCTAGAGACCCACCCCAGTTATCCTACGAGCAGTACTTC. This translates into CSARDPPQLSYEQYF.

V usage is TRBV7-9 and J usage is TRBJ1-1; weak D call: TRBD1 (5 bases). CDR1 and CDR2 (germline): SEHNR, FQNEAQ (reference sequence). The CDR3 is 14 amino acids. V was clipped by 6 bases and J by 1 base, with 12 bases between them. CDR3 in amino acids: CASSWKGRNTEAFF. The CDR3 DNA is TGTGCCAGCAGTTGGAAGGGGCGGAACACTGAAGCTTTCTTT.

The rearrangement joins TRBV6-1 to TRBJ1-2, with 7 bases lining up with TRBD1. With V trimmed by 5 bases and J by 4 bases, 7 bases remained unmatched. Germline lookup yields CDR1 MNHNS and CDR2 SASEGT. The CDR3 sequence is 14 residues long. CDR3 residues: CASSPNTGAYGYTF. The CDR3 DNA reads TGTGCCAGCAGTCCCAACACAGGGGCCTATGGCTACACCTTC.

This clonotype was recorded many times. The CDR3 DNA reads as TGTGCCAGCAGCTTAGCAACAGGGGGCTACGAGCAGTACTTC. It codes for CASSLATGGYEQYF. The V gene is TRBV7-2, the J gene TRBJ2-7, with 8 bases identical to TRBD1. The CDR3 extends over 14 amino acids. Germline CDR1 reads SGHTA; CDR2 reads FQGNSA. After removal of 0 bases from V and 3 bases from J, the junction contained 1 base not matched to a gene. Together with reference TRBV7-2 and TRBJ2-7, the CDR3 gives the full variable domain: GAGVSQSPSNKVTEKGKDVELRCDPISGHTALYWYRQSLGQGLEFLIYFQGNSAPDKSGLPSDRFSAERTGGSVSTLTIQRTQQEDSAVYLCASSLATGGYEQYFGPGTRLTVT.

The chain is built from TRBV2 and TRBJ2-3; D is perhaps TRBD1 (7 bases). Germline CDR1 reads SNHLY; CDR2 reads FYNNEI. V was trimmed by 8 bases and J by 4 bases, leaving 16 bases between them. The CDR3 loop spans 14 amino acids. This CDR3 is CASEGAGLPDTQYF. CDR3 DNA sequence: TGTGCCAGCGAGGGGGCGGGGTTGCCAGATACGCAGTATTTT.

On this clonotype: At one end the junction does not follow the germline gene, possibly because of a read error. The genes are TRBV6-5 and TRBJ2-2; no clear D gene. The germline gives CDR1 MNHEY, CDR2 SVGAGI. The CDR3 runs 15 residues. The CDR3 DNA is TGTGCCAGCAGTTACACAAGGACGGGCACCGGCGAGCTGTTTTTT. Protein: CASSYTRTGTGELFF.

This clonotype was seen many times. V gene TRBV28 combines with J gene TRBJ1-2; TRBD1 matches at 8 bases. The CDR3 contains 18 residues. V trimming: 2 bases; J trimming: 1 base; junction bases outside the gene matches: 12. Germline values: CDR1 MDHEN, CDR2 SYDVKM. The CDR3 nucleotides read TGTGCCAGCAGTTTAGCGCAGGGGGCTGTCTCGCTTAACTATGGCTACACCTTC. Its protein is CASSLAQGAVSLNYGYTF.